This is a list of T cell receptor beta chains from one sample in a study of PD-1 blockade in mismatch repair-deficient tumors. The assay was immunoSEQ multiplex PCR, and TCRdb's table has in-frame clones only and misses some. The table has some 120,000 clones, about 86% seen once; the top ten hold roughly 13%. This specimen consisted of peripheral blood, obtained 44 weeks after starting pembrolizumab. These receptors were collected from an adult with mismatch repair-deficient cancer. The CDR3 runs from the conserved cysteine through the conserved F or W. The D gene is left open where the match is weak. For some rows the clone size is stated as once, few or many, or as a class when expanded; others skip it.

>-|-|TRBJ1-3|TRBV11-3
CASSFDIGQGNTIYF
TGTGCCAGCAGCTTTGACATAGGGCAAGGAAACACCATATATTTT
>-|TRBD2|TRBJ2-7|TRBV19
CASSAGLAGSYEQYF
TGTGCCAGTAGTGCCGGACTAGCGGGCTCCTACGAGCAGTACTTC
>-|-|TRBJ1-1|TRBV11-3
CASSLDRPRDNMNTEAFF
TGTGCCAGCAGCTTAGATCGACCCCGGGACAACATGAACACTGAAGCTTTCTTT
>-|-|TRBJ1-5|TRBV19
CASSMGGVRSQPQHF
TGTGCCAGTAGTATGGGGGGGGTCCGCTCTCAGCCCCAGCATTTT
>-|TRBD2|TRBJ2-3|TRBV6-1
CASSELGGTRMTDTQYF
TGTGCCAGCAGTGAATTAGGTGGGACTAGGATGACAGATACGCAGTATTTT
>-|-|TRBJ2-1|TRBV7-9
CASSPGVSREQFF
TGTGCCAGCAGCCCCGGGGTGTCGAGAGAGCAGTTCTTC
>-|-|TRBJ2-7|TRBV10-2
CASSDLGKRSYEQYF
TGCGCCAGCAGTGATCTAGGGAAGCGGTCCTACGAGCAGTACTTC
>-|-|TRBJ2-3|TRBV15
CATSRDPAATDTQYF
TGTGCCACCAGCAGAGACCCAGCGGCCACAGATACGCAGTATTTT
>-|-|TRBJ2-5|TRBV6-6
CASKTGRETQYF
TGTGCCAGCAAAACAGGGAGGGAGACCCAGTACTTC
>few|-|TRBJ1-1|TRBV7-9
CASSLQDAEAFF
TGTGCCAGCAGCTTACAGGACGCTGAAGCTTTCTTT
>-|-|TRBJ2-4|TRBV7-9
CASSFFEGRENIQYF
TGTGCCAGCAGCTTTTTTGAGGGGCGGGAAAACATTCAGTACTTC
>-|-|TRBJ2-5|TRBV11-2
CASSLVWKGGQETQYF
TGTGCCAGCAGCTTAGTTTGGAAAGGAGGACAAGAGACCCAGTACTTC
>-|TRBD2|TRBJ2-1|TRBV9
CASSEGLAKNNEQFF
TGTGCCAGCAGCGAGGGACTAGCGAAAAACAATGAGCAGTTCTTC
>-|-|TRBJ2-1|TRBV30
CAWSVRGFEQFF
TGTGCCTGGAGTGTACGAGGGTTTGAGCAGTTCTTC
>-|TRBD1|TRBJ1-1|TRBV7-9
CASSSDDRGWANTEAFF
TGTGCCAGCAGCTCAGATGACAGGGGATGGGCGAACACTGAAGCTTTCTTT
>-|-|TRBJ2-7|TRBV29-1
CSVVTSLYYEQYF
TGCAGCGTTGTAACTAGCCTTTACTACGAGCAGTACTTC
>-|TRBD1|TRBJ2-7|TRBV13
CASSLRQGAYEQYF
TGTGCCAGCAGCCTTCGACAGGGTGCCTACGAGCAGTACTTC
>-|TRBD1|TRBJ2-7|TRBV7-9
CASSLAPGQGLPGEQYF
TGTGCCAGCAGCTTAGCCCCGGGACAGGGGCTCCCGGGCGAGCAGTACTTC
>-|TRBD1|TRBJ1-4|TRBV4-1
CASSLRQGDEKLFF
TGCGCCAGCAGCCTCCGACAGGGGGATGAAAAACTGTTTTTT
>once|TRBD1|TRBJ2-7|TRBV5-1
CASSGGGQGIDEQYF
TGCGCCAGCAGCGGGGGGGGACAGGGAATCGACGAGCAGTACTTC
>-|TRBD1|TRBJ2-7|TRBV25-1
CASSETGGSYEQYF
TGTGCCAGCAGTGAGACAGGGGGCTCCTACGAGCAGTACTTC
>-|-|TRBJ2-5|TRBV15
CATSEQLFQETQYF
TGTGCCACCAGCGAACAGCTATTCCAAGAGACCCAGTACTTC
>-|-|TRBJ2-3|TRBV5-4
CASSLELGADTQYF
TGTGCCAGCAGCTTGGAACTTGGGGCAGATACGCAGTATTTT
>-|TRBD2|TRBJ2-1|TRBV2
CASSEPGLQNPYNEQFF
TGTGCCAGCAGTGAACCGGGACTACAAAACCCCTACAATGAGCAGTTCTTC
>-|-|TRBJ2-5|TRBV9
CASSPNLKETQYF
TGTGCCAGCAGCCCAAACCTGAAAGAGACCCAGTACTTC
>once|TRBD2|TRBJ2-1|TRBV18
CASSPGLAGTYNEQFF
TGTGCCAGCTCACCCGGACTAGCGGGAACTTACAATGAGCAGTTCTTC
>-|-|TRBJ2-6|TRBV7-2
CASSLGKIGANVLTF
TGTGCCAGCAGCTTAGGCAAGATTGGGGCCAACGTCCTGACTTTC
>-|-|TRBJ1-2|TRBV30
CAWTGGKRGGYTF
TGTGCCTGGACGGGAGGGAAAAGGGGGGGCTACACCTTC